This TCR beta chain was sequenced for a study of Graves' ophthalmopathy and Graves' hyperthyroidism. As to this clonotype: Its antigen is not identified.

CDR3 regions of TCR beta were amplified from RNA transcripts. The first round was an RT-PCR with HTBI primers, and the second round was a multiplex PCR. One entry per CDR3 protein, called by TCRdb with MiXCR from the multiplex PCR reads. The profile shows about 1.1 million distinct CDR3 sequences, less than 45% of them singletons. The study's findings and limits: Stable hyperthyroidism and ophthalmopathy were told apart by a 13-signature model, which achieved around 88% sensitivity and 81.08% specificity. Most expanded thyroid clonotypes above 0.001 frequency also appeared in blood.

The V gene's germline CDR1 is LGHNA and CDR2 YNFKEQ. This CDR3 spans 15 amino acids. V gave up 0 bases and J gave up 3 bases, with 9 bases separating them. Sample: peripheral blood or thyroid tissue (not recorded which). J is TRBJ1-5 and V is TRBV4-2; D remains unclear. The TCR comes from an adult man with Graves' hyperthyroidism. CDR3 nucleotide sequence: TGTGCCAGCAGCCAAGATCTTGAGACCAATCAGCCCCAGCATTTT. As protein: CASSQDLETNQPQHF.